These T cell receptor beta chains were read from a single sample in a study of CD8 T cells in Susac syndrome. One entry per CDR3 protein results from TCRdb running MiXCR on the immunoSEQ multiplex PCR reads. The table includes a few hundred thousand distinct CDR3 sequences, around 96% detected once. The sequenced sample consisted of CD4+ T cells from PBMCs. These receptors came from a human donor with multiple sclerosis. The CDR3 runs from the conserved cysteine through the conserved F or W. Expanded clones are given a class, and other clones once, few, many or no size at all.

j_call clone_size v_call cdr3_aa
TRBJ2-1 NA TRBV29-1 CSVEGQAYNEQFF
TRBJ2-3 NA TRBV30 CAWSVKGRTDTQYF
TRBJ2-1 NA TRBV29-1 CSVVHNEQFF
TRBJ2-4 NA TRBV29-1 CSVAGLAGNLAKNIQYF
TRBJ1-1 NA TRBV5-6 CASSRTGLNTEAFF
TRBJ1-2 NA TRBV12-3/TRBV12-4 CASSLSQGRGYTF
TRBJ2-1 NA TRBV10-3 CATRGLPGSAWDEQFF
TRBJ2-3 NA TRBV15 CATSRGGSTDTQYF
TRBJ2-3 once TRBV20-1 CSARLEGTDTQYF
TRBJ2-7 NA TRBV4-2 CASSQEGDYEQYF
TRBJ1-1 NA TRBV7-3 CASSLGSGNTEAFF
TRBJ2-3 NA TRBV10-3 CAISGTSDTQYF
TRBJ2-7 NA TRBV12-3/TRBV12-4 CASSPWTGDAEQYF
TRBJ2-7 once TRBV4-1 CASSQWDRAYEQYF
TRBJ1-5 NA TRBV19 CASSIPGQGSNQPQHF
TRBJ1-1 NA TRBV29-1 CSVEDPRGVMNTEAFF
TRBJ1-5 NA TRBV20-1 CSARSHGGGQPQHF
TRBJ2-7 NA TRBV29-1 CSVSPQGGYEQYF
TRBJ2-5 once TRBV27 CASSSVPRALTQYF
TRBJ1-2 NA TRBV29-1 CSVQGQGIGYTF
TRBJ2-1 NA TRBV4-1 CASSQALRSGRGDEQFF
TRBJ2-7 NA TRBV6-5 CASSLPTGQQYF
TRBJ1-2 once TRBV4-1 CASSRGQEAPRLYGYTF
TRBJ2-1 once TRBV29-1 CSVGPSWGYNEQFF
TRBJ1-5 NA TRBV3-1 CASSQGANQPQHF
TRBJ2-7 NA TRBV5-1 CASTGTNYEQYF
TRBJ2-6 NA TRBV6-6 CASSRSVANVLTF
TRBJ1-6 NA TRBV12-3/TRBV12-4 CASSLDDRVNSPLHF
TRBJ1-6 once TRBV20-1 CSARDGGDHNSPLHF
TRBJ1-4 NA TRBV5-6 CASSLRGQGNEKLFF
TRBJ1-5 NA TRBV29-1 CSVWDGDQPQHF
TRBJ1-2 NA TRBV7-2 CATTRGGQRYGYTF
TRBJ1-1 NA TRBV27 CASSWTGPTEAFF
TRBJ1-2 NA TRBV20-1 CSAAKPGPSNYGYTF
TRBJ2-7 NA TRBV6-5 CARGPTGGVEQYF
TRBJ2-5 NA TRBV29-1 CSVDFDRGWETQYF
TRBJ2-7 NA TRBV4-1 CASSQELPGQGSYEQYF
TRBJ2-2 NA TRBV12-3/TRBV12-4 CASSLTSGRVDTGELFF
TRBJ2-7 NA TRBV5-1 CASSSHALPGQGMGFYEQYF